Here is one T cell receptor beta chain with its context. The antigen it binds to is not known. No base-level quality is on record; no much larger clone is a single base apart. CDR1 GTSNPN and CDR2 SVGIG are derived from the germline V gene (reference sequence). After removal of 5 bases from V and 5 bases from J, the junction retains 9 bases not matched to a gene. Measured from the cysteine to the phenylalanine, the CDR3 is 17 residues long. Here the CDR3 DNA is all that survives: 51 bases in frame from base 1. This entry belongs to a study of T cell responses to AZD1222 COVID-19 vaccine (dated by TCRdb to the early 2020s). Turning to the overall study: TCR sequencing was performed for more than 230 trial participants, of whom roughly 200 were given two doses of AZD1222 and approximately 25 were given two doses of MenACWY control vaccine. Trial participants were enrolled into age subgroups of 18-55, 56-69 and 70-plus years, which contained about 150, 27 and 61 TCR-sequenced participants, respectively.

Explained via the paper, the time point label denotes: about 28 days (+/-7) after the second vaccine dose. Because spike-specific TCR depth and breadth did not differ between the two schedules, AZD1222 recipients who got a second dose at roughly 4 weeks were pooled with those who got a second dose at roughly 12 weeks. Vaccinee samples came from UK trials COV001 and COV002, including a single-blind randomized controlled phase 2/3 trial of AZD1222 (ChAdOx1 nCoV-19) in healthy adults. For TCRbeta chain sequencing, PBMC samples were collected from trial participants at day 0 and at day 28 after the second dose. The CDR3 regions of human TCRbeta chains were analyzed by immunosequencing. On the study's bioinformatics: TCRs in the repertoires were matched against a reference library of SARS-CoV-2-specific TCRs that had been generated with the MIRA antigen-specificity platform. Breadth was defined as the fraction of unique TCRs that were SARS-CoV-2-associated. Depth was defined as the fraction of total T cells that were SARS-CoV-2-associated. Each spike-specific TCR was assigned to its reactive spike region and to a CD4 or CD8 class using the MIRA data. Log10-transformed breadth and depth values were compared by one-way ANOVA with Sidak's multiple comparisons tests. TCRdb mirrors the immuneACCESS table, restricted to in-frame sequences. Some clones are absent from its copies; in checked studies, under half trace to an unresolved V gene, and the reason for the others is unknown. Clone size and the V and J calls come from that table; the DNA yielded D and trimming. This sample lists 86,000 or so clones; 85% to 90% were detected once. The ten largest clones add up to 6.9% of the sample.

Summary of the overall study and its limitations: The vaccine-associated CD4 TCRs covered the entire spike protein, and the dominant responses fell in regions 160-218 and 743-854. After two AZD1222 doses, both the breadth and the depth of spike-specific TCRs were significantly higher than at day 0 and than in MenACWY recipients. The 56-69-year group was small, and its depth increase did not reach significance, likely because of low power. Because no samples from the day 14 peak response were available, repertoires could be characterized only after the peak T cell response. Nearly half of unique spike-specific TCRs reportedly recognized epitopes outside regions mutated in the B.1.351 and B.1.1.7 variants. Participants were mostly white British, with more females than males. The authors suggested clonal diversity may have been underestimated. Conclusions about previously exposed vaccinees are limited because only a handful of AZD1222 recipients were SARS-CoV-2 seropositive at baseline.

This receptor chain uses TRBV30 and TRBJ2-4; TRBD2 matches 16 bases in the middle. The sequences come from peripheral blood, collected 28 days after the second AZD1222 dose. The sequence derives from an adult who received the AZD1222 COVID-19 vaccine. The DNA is TGTGCCTGGGGGGTACCGGGACTAGCGGGAGGGCAAAACATTCAGTACTTC. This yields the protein CAWGVPGLAGGQNIQYF.